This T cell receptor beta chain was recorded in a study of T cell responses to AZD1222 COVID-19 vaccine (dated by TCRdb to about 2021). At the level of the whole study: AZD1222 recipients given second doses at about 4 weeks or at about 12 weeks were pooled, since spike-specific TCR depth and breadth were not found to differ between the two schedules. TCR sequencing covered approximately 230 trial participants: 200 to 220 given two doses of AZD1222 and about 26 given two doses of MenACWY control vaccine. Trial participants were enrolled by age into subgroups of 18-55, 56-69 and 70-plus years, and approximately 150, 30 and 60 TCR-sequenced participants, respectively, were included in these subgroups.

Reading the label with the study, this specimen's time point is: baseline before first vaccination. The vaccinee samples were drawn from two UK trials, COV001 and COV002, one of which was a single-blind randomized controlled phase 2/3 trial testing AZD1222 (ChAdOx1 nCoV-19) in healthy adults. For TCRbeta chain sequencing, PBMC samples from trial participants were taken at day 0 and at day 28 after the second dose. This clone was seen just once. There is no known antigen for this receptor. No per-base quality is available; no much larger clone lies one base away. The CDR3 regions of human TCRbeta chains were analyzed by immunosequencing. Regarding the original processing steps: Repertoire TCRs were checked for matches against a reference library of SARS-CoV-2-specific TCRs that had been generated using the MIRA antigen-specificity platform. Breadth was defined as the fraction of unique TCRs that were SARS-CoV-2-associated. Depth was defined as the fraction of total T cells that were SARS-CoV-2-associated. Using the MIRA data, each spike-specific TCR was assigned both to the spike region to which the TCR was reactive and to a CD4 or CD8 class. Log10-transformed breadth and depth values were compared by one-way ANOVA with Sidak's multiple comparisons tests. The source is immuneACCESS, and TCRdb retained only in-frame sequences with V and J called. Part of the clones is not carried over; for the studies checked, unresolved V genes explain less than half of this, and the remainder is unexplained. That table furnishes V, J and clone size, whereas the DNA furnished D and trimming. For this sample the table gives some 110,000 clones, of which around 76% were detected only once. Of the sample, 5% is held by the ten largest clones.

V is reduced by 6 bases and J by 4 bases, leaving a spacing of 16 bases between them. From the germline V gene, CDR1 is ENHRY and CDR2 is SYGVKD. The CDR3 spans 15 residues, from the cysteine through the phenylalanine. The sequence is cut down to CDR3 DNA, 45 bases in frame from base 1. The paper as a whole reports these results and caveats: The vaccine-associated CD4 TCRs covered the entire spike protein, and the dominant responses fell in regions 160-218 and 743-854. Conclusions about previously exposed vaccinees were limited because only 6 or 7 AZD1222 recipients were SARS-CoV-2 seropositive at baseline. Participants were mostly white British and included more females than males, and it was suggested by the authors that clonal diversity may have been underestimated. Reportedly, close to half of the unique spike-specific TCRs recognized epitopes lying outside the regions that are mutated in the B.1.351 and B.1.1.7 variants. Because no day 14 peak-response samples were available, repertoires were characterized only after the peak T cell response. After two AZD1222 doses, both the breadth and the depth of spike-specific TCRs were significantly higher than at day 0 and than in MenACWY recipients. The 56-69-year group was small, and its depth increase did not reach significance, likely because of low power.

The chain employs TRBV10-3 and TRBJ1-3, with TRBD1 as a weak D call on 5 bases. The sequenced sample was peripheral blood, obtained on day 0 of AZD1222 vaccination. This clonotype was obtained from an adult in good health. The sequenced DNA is TGTGCCATCAGCGTAGCCCAGGGCTTCGGAAACACCATATATTTT. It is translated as CAISVAQGFGNTIYF.